This TCR beta chain was obtained from a study of cytomegalovirus exposure and HLA in healthy donors. Study as a whole: The early release's HLA-typed donors yielded approximately 81 million unique TCRs.

The CDR3 loop spans 16 amino acids. Germline values: CDR1 MNHNS, CDR2 SASEGT. V was shortened by 1 base and J by 0 bases, with 12 bases between the two germline ends. Study-wide points: In vitro checks showed that a few CMV-associated chains really do target CMV antigens. A later analysis found common viral pathogens apparently linked to several of the most significant clusters. Analysis performed later showed TCR beta chains linked to HLA being more clonally expanded than equally common others.

In regard to this clone: What it binds is not known.

Vbeta (60) and Jbeta (13) primers were used in the PCR. Profiling relied on immunoSEQ multiplex PCR, and the TCRdb table lists in-frame clones only, not all of them. The profile covers about 160,000 clones, with over 80% appearing a single time and around 6.9% taken by the ten largest. The chain joins TRBV6-1 to TRBJ1-1; no reliable D call. The receptor was isolated from a male donor in good health and CMV-seropositive. The sample taken for sequencing was PBMCs. CDR3 bases: TGTGCCAGCAGTGAAGGGGTGGAGGTTGTGAACACTGAAGCTTTCTTT. It is translated as CASSEGVEVVNTEAFF.